Below, 31 T cell receptor beta chains from the same sample are listed, as sequenced in a study of T-cell reconstitution after alpha-beta-depleted transplantation in children. A library of TCRbeta sequences, prepared with unique molecular identifiers, was generated. TCRdb fed the PCR reads into MiXCR, producing one record per CDR3 protein. Found here are approximately 400,000 distinct CDR3 sequences, 9.5% to 13% of them singletons; the top ten hold about 5%. The sequences come from PBMCs from the stem cell graft donor, collected from the stem cell graft. The origin of the receptors is a human donor who donated a stem cell graft to a child with acute myeloid leukemia.

The chain is built from TRBV30 and TRBJ2-1; 13 bases agree with TRBD2. The CDR3 runs 16 residues. V shed 2 bases and J 9 bases; nucleotides not matched to a gene: 10. Germline V gene sequence: CDR1 GTSNPN, CDR2 SVGIG (reference sequence). The CDR3 DNA sequence: TGTGCCTGGAGTATGATCGGACTAGCGGGAGTCGGTGAGCAGTTCTTC. Amino acid sequence: CAWSMIGLAGVGEQFF. Using reference TRBV30 and TRBJ2-1 for the parts outside the CDR3, the full variable domain is SQTIHQWPATLVQPVGSPLSLECTVEGTSNPNLYWYRQAAGRGLQLLFYSVGIGQISSEVPQNLSASRPQDRQFILSSKKLLLSDSGFYLCAWSMIGLAGVGEQFFGPGTRLTVL.

There are a few counts of this clonotype. The V gene is TRBV21-1, the J gene TRBJ1-1; TRBD1, as called in the table, went unchecked against the DNA. TRBV21-1 is recorded as a pseudogene. CDR3 size: 18 residues. CDR3 amino acids: CASSARSRVCGANTEAFF. The CDR3 DNA is TGTGCCAGCAGCGCCCGAAGTCGGGTGTGCGGCGCGAACACTGAAGCTTTCTTT.

J is TRBJ2-7 and V is TRBV20-1; 9 nucleotides line up with TRBD2. Germline CDR1 and CDR2: DFQATT and SNEGSKA (reference sequence). V gave up 3 bases and J gave up 3 bases; unmatched junction bases: 15. The CDR3 runs 17 residues. The CDR3 DNA reads as TGCAGTGCTAGCCCTCTCAACTTAGCGGGAGAGGTCTACGAGCAGTACTTC. This codes for CSASPLNLAGEVYEQYF.

The V and J genes are TRBV27 and TRBJ1-6; D may be TRBD1 (5 bases). Trimming cost V 4 bases and J 0 bases, with 16 bases left between them. This CDR3 has 18 amino acids. CDR1 MNHEY and CDR2 SMNVEV come from the germline V gene (reference sequence). CDR3 sequence: CASSSFLTASSYNSPLHF. CDR3 DNA: TGTGCCAGCAGTTCCTTCTTGACAGCTAGCTCCTATAATTCACCCCTCCACTTT.

V and J are TRBV6-1 and TRBJ2-7; D gene ambiguous. The CDR3 consists of 14 residues. Germline V gene sequence: CDR1 MNHNS, CDR2 SASEGT. The V end was cut by 3 bases, the J end by 0 bases, with 9 bases between. The CDR3 region has the DNA TGTGCCAGCAGTGACCAGTCCTTCTCCTACGAGCAGTACTTC. Protein product: CASSDQSFSYEQYF.

In its sample, this clonotype was seen many times. This chain joins TRBV6-5 and TRBJ2-3; D is possibly TRBD1 or TRBD2 (6 bases each). This CDR3 region has 15 residues. Germline CDR1 and CDR2: MNHEY and SVGAGI. The ends were cut back, 2 bases at V and 2 bases at J, with 11 bases in the middle. CDR3: CASSYRRGLTDTQYF. DNA for the CDR3: TGTGCCAGCAGTTACCGCAGGGGACTCACAGATACGCAGTATTTT.

This clonotype was found a few times. The rearrangement joins TRBV11-2 to TRBJ2-1; D not certain. V was clipped by 5 bases and J by 7 bases, with 12 bases between them. This CDR3 region has 13 residues. CDR1 SGHAT and CDR2 FQNNGV come from the germline V gene. The CDR3 DNA reads TGTGCCAGCAGCCCACCCCTGGGGAATGAGCAGTTCTTC. This codes for CASSPPLGNEQFF.

This clonotype was recorded many times. This rearrangement joins TRBV10-3 to TRBJ2-1, with 8 bases matching TRBD1. The CDR3 extends over 13 amino acids. Unmatched junction bases numbered 4, after V lost 5 bases and J lost 7 bases. Germline V gene sequence: CDR1 ENHRY, CDR2 SYGVKD. CDR3 region: CAISFDRGNEQFF. CDR3 DNA: TGTGCCATCAGTTTCGACAGGGGTAATGAGCAGTTCTTC.

The sample holds many counts of this clonotype. The chain carries TRBV6-1 and TRBJ2-4; D is unresolved. Trimming stripped 6 bases from V and 1 base from J, with 16 bases between. This CDR3 has 16 residues. The germline gives CDR1 MNHNS, CDR2 SASEGT. CDR3 DNA: TGTGCCAGCAGAGAGAGGACGCTTCTGGCCAAAAACATTCAGTACTTC. Its translation is CASRERTLLAKNIQYF.

This clonotype appeared a few times. The V call is TRBV3-1, the J call TRBJ2-1; D may correspond to TRBD1 or TRBD2 (7 bases each). Germline-derived CDR1 and CDR2 are LGHDT and YNNKEL (reference sequence). V gave up 1 base and J gave up 7 bases, with 11 bases separating them. This CDR3 is 14 amino acids long. As DNA, the CDR3 is TGTGCCAGCAGCCAAGCAGGGGGGGGGAATGAGCAGTTCTTC. Translation gives CASSQAGGGNEQFF.

This clonotype appeared many times. The chain has TRBV29-1 and TRBJ1-1; D is possibly TRBD1 (6 bases). The CDR3 is 14 residues long. The germline CDR1 and CDR2 sequences are SQVTM and ANQGSEA. V shed 1 base and J shed 1 base, with 10 bases lying between them. The CDR3 nucleotides are TGCAGCGTTGAAGGGGGGCCGTCGAACACTGAAGCTTTCTTT. Protein sequence: CSVEGGPSNTEAFF.

The sample holds a few counts of this clonotype. The gene calls are TRBV6-2 or TRBV6-3 and TRBJ1-2; TRBD1 aligns across 7 bases. This CDR3 spans 15 amino acids. With 0 bases clipped from V and 8 bases from J, the junction kept 9 bases outside the gene matches. CDR1 is MNHEY, CDR2 SVGEGT, per germline. The CDR3, as DNA: TGTGCCAGCAGTTACTCCCGGGACAGCGTAAACGGCTACACCTTC. The encoded protein is CASSYSRDSVNGYTF.

V gene TRBV4-3 combines with J gene TRBJ1-5; unclear D gene. The CDR3 loop spans 14 amino acids. The germline V gene encodes CDR1 LGHNA and CDR2 YSLEER. Trimming removed 1 base at V and 9 bases at J, with 13 bases between. This CDR3 is CASSQGLGAGPQHF. The CDR3 DNA follows: TGCGCCAGCAGCCAAGGATTGGGAGCTGGGCCCCAGCATTTT.

This clonotype has a handful of counts. CDR3 sequence: CSGAGGHTDTQYF. In nucleotides, the CDR3 is TGCAGCGGTGCCGGCGGGCACACAGATACGCAGTATTTT. This chain uses TRBV29-1 with TRBJ2-3; tentatively, D is TRBD2 (5 bases). Germline V gene sequence: CDR1 SQVTM, CDR2 ANQGSEA. V shed 7 bases and J shed 2 bases, with 13 bases lying between them. This CDR3 has 13 residues.

This clonotype was picked up many times. The chain employs TRBV4-3 and TRBJ2-1; TRBD2 agrees at 7 bases. Germline V gene data show CDR1 as LGHNA and CDR2 as YSLEER. The CDR3 sequence is 15 residues long. The J segment lost 3 bases and the V segment lost 1 base, leaving 3 bases of the junction unmatched. The CDR3 sequence: CASSQGGGSYNEQFF. CDR3 DNA: TGCGCCAGCAGCCAAGGCGGCGGGAGCTACAATGAGCAGTTCTTC.

The V and J genes are TRBV28 and TRBJ2-7, with D perhaps matching TRBD1 or TRBD2 (5 bases each). The germline gives CDR1 MDHEN, CDR2 SYDVKM. V was clipped by 5 bases and J by 0 bases, with 11 bases between them. The CDR3 has 14 residues. The CDR3, as DNA: TGTGCCAGCAGTGCCGGGACCAGCTCCTACGAGCAGTACGTC. It specifies CASSAGTSSYEQYV.

This clonotype appeared many times. This chain joins TRBV12-3 or TRBV12-4 and TRBJ2-3; D may correspond to TRBD1 or TRBD2 (5 bases each). The germline V and J ends were trimmed by 8 bases and 5 bases, with 20 bases remaining between them. This CDR3 is built from 15 residues. Here the CDR3 reads CASSQGRGAQDTQYF. In DNA form, the CDR3 reads TGTGCCAGCTCCCAAGGGAGAGGGGCCCAAGATACGCAGTATTTT.

The table lists this clonotype with many counts. The chain has TRBV5-1 and TRBJ2-1, with TRBD2 matching over 13 bases. The CDR3 runs 16 residues. The V gene end was trimmed by 3 bases and the J gene end by 0 bases; junction bases not matched to a gene: 0. Germline V gene sequence: CDR1 SGHRS, CDR2 YFSETQ. The CDR3 reads CASSWTSGSSYNEQFF. CDR3 DNA: TGCGCCAGCAGCTGGACTAGCGGGAGCTCCTACAATGAGCAGTTCTTC.

V gene TRBV5-4 combines with J gene TRBJ2-1, with TRBD1 identical over 8 bases. Germline loops: CDR1 SGHNT, CDR2 YYREEE (reference sequence). The CDR3 is made up of 15 amino acids. V shed 4 bases and J 8 bases; nucleotides not matched to a gene: 11. CDR3 sequence reads: CASSPQGVGIHEQFF. The CDR3 nucleotides read TGTGCCAGCAGCCCACAGGGGGTGGGTATCCATGAGCAGTTCTTC.

This clonotype was seen a few times. V gene TRBV20-1 combines with J gene TRBJ2-3; no clear D gene. The ends were cut back, 2 bases at V and 5 bases at J, with 5 bases in the middle. Looked up from germline, CDR1 is DFQATT and CDR2 is SNEGSKA (reference sequence). The CDR3 is 11 residues long. The CDR3 DNA follows: TGCAGTGCTAGATGGGGAGATACGCAGTATTTT. Translated: CSARWGDTQYF.

This clonotype was observed a few times. This chain joins TRBV12-3 or TRBV12-4 and TRBJ2-3; the match to TRBD2 covers 11 bases. The CDR3 runs 15 residues. Germline trimming cut 6 bases from V and 3 bases from J; bases unmatched to any gene: 5. The CDR3 region has the DNA TGTGCCAGCAGCACTAGCGGGAGTAGGACAGATACGCAGTATTTT. Protein product: CASSTSGSRTDTQYF.

This clonotype has more than one count but fewer than ten. The chain joins TRBV19 to TRBJ2-3; the match to TRBD1 covers 7 bases. Germline lookup yields CDR1 LNHDA and CDR2 SQIVND (reference sequence). CDR3 size: 13 residues. The J segment lost 9 bases and the V segment lost 6 bases, leaving 9 bases of the junction unmatched. Here the CDR3 DNA reads TGTGCCAGTAGCGGAACCACAGGGGCCACGCAGTATTTT. Protein: CASSGTTGATQYF.

About this clonotype itself: A read error may be the cause here, since a much bigger clone is one base away. The chain is built from TRBV7-2 and TRBJ2-5, with D possibly TRBD1 on 5 matching bases. Germline-derived CDR1 and CDR2 are SGHTA and FQGNSA. Trimming stripped 5 bases from V and 4 bases from J, with 11 bases between. There are 13 residues in the CDR3. This chain's CDR3 is CASSRKRGETQYF. CDR3 nucleotides: TGTGCCAGCAGCCGAAAAAGGGGAGAGACCCAGTACTTC.

This sequence joins TRBV12-3 or TRBV12-4 and TRBJ2-5; 11 bases line up with TRBD1. The CDR3 loop spans 14 amino acids. The junction had 3 bases not matched to a gene; V was cut back by 5 bases and J by 4 bases. CDR3 coding DNA: TGTGCCAGCAGTGGACAGGGGGCGGGAGAGACCCAGTACTTC. Residues: CASSGQGAGETQYF.

A few counts support this clonotype. V and J are TRBV6-5 and TRBJ1-5; 7 bases agree with TRBD1. CDR1 is MNHEY and CDR2 is SVGAGI in the germline V gene. V shed 1 base, J shed 5 bases, and the junction held 8 bases outside the gene matches. The CDR3 runs 16 residues. The CDR3 DNA reads TGTGCCAGCAGTTACTTGTTAAGACAGGGCCATCAGCCCCAGCATTTT. Protein product: CASSYLLRQGHQPQHF.

This clonotype was recorded at least ten times. The chain is built from TRBV7-8 and TRBJ1-4; D is undetermined. V was pared by 3 bases and J by 0 bases, with 8 bases between. CDR3 length equals 15 residues. Germline values: CDR1 SGHVS, CDR2 FQNEAQ. The DNA for the CDR3 is TGTGCCAGCAGCTTGAGAAGAACAACTAATGAAAAACTGTTTTTT. Encoded protein: CASSLRRTTNEKLFF.

The rearrangement links TRBV5-6 to TRBJ2-1, with 7 positions matching TRBD1. CDR3 length: 17 residues. With V trimmed by 4 bases and J by 7 bases, 17 bases remained unmatched. CDR1 is SGHDT, CDR2 YYEEEE, per germline. The CDR3 spells CASSGGAQAARGNEQFF. The CDR3, as DNA: TGTGCCAGCAGCGGTGGGGCCCAAGCGGCCAGGGGGAATGAGCAGTTCTTC.

This clonotype has only a few counts. The chain links TRBV29-1 to TRBJ2-2; D is undetermined. Germline lookup yields CDR1 SQVTM and CDR2 ANQGSEA. This CDR3 comprises 13 residues. Trimming shortened V by 3 bases and J by 6 bases, and 11 bases separated the two germline ends. CDR3 nucleotide sequence: TGCAGCGTTGAGTCGAGTGTGCCCGGGGAGCTGTTTTTT. Translation gives CSVESSVPGELFF.

The CDR3 loop reads CASSLTGVTEAFF. Here the CDR3 DNA reads TGTGCCAGCAGCTTGACAGGGGTCACTGAAGCTTTCTTT. V is TRBV12-3 or TRBV12-4 and J is TRBJ1-1; the match to TRBD1 covers 8 bases. The trim removed 6 bases at V and 4 bases at J, leaving 4 bases unmatched. CDR3 length: 13 amino acids.

The rearrangement uses TRBV27 and TRBJ2-1, with D possibly TRBD2 on 5 matching bases. CDR3 length equals 13 residues. Germline CDR1 is MNHEY and CDR2 is SMNVEV (reference sequence). V was cut by 4 bases and J by 10 bases, with 14 bases left in between. In DNA, the CDR3 is TGTGCCAGCAGTTATCTAGGACTCAAAGAGCAGTTCTTC. Amino acids: CASSYLGLKEQFF.

There are many counts of this clonotype. The chain joins TRBV4-2 to TRBJ2-3, with a possible D match to TRBD1 (6 bases). CDR1 is LGHNA and CDR2 is YNFKEQ in the germline V gene. CDR3 length: 16 amino acids. V gave up 0 bases and J gave up 6 bases, with 16 bases separating them. This chain's CDR3 is CASSQERIQGADTQYF. CDR3 bases: TGTGCCAGCAGCCAAGAACGGATACAGGGTGCGGATACGCAGTATTTT.